This T cell receptor beta chain was retrieved from a study of blood T cells in healthy people across ages. Combining a sample-barcoded 5' primer with a J-beta primer mix, a second PCR ran for roughly 6 to 12 cycles. TCRdb reprocessed the 5' RACE reads with MiXCR, giving one entry per CDR3 protein. This sample yields around 1,900,000 distinct CDR3 sequences, of which 39% are seen a single time; roughly 24% belongs to the top ten. The V gene end was trimmed by 1 base and the J gene end by 2 bases; junction bases not matched to a gene: 6. Looked up from germline, CDR1 is SGHTA and CDR2 is FQGNSA. CDR3 length: 17 residues. Study-level results: While age rose, TCR beta diversity per million T cells dropped in a roughly linear way. The long-lived group displayed more naive CD4+ cells, plus higher diversity, than the aged donors did.

No fewer than 7 million PBMCs went into each sample. This clonotype was recorded a few times. Its antigen is unknown. This chain uses TRBV7-2 with TRBJ1-2; TRBD1 matches 11 bases. This clonotype originated in a human donor in good health. The specimen was blood. The CDR3, as DNA: TGTGCCAGCAGCTTAGGTTTACGGACAGGGGGCAACTATGGCTACACCTTC. This translates into CASSLGLRTGGNYGYTF. Full variable domain (missing parts from reference TRBV7-2 and TRBJ1-2): GAGVSQSPSNKVTEKGKDVELRCDPISGHTALYWYRQSLGQGLEFLIYFQGNSAPDKSGLPSDRFSAERTGGSVSTLTIQRTQQEDSAVYLCASSLGLRTGGNYGYTFGSGTRLTVV.